This is a list of T cell receptor beta chains from one sample in a study of blood T cell repertoires in COVID-19. Sequenced by immunoSEQ multiplex PCR; TCRdb stores in-frame clones only, minus some. The data show some 130,000 clones, almost 70% seen once. The sequencing input was peripheral blood. The source of these receptors is a woman between 70 and 85 years old with acute or convalescent COVID-19. CDR3s include the opening cysteine and the closing phenylalanine or tryptophan. The order of the fields is D gene, V gene, clone size, J gene, CDR3 DNA, CDR3 protein. D genes are given only for firm matches. Rows may omit the clone size; those that give it use once, few, many or a size class.

.,TRBV15,.,TRBJ2-2,TGTGCCACCAGCAGAGTTACGAACACCGGGGAGCTGTTTTTT,CATSRVTNTGELFF
.,TRBV30,many,TRBJ1-5,TGTGCCTGGAAGGAGGGGAACAATCAGCCCCAGCATTTT,CAWKEGNNQPQHF
TRBD1,TRBV19,.,TRBJ2-3,TGTGCCAGTAGTATAGGGGCCCGGACAGGTGGCACAGATACGCAGTATTTT,CASSIGARTGGTDTQYF
TRBD1,TRBV4-1,few,TRBJ2-5,TGCGCCAGCAGCCCCTTTGGCAGGGGGAAAGAGACCCAGTACTTC,CASSPFGRGKETQYF
TRBD2,TRBV29-1,.,TRBJ2-1,TGCAGCGTTGTGGGGCGGGAGCTCGGGAATGAGCAGTTCTTC,CSVVGRELGNEQFF
.,TRBV5-1,.,TRBJ1-3,TGCGCCAGCAGCTTCCAGGCTGGAAACACCATATATTTT,CASSFQAGNTIYF
.,TRBV7-2,.,TRBJ2-2,TGTGCCAGCAGCCCCCGGGGTAGGTCGGACACCGGGGAGCTGTTTTTT,CASSPRGRSDTGELFF
TRBD1,TRBV10-2,.,TRBJ1-2,TGCGCCAGCAGCGACAGGGTTGGCTACACCTTC,CASSDRVGYTF
.,TRBV4-1,.,TRBJ2-2,TGCGCCAGCAGCCAAGATCCGGGCGGGATTAACACCGGGGAGCTGTTTTTT,CASSQDPGGINTGELFF
TRBD2,TRBV6-5,.,TRBJ2-1,TGTGCCAGCAGTCCGGGACTAGCGGGAGCGGATGAGCAGTTCTTC,CASSPGLAGADEQFF
.,TRBV28,.,TRBJ1-1,TGTGCCAGCAGTCCCCCAGTCGTAGAGGGGGTTTTCTTT,CASSPPVVEGVFF
TRBD1,TRBV6-1,medium-sized,TRBJ1-1,TGTGCCAGCAGTGAAGCACGGACAGGGTCTGAAGCTTTCTTT,CASSEARTGSEAFF
.,TRBV5-6,.,TRBJ2-3,TGTGCCAGCAGCCCCGGGGTCGATACGCAGTATTTT,CASSPGVDTQYF
.,TRBV5-1,.,TRBJ1-5,TGCGCCAGCAGCCCGGAGGGCCAGGCCAATCAGCCCCAGCATTTT,CASSPEGQANQPQHF
.,TRBV16,.,TRBJ2-4,TGTGCCAGCAGTTTTTCCCAAGCCAAAAACATTCAGTACTTC,CASSFSQAKNIQYF
TRBD1,TRBV5-8,.,TRBJ2-5,TGTGCCAGCAGCTCCCTAGGACAGGGTGAAGAGACCCAGTACTTC,CASSSLGQGEETQYF
TRBD1,TRBV19,.,TRBJ1-2,TGTGCCAGTGGCCCAACCCCAAATCAGGGGGCTGACGGCTACACCTTC,CASGPTPNQGADGYTF
.,TRBV18,.,TRBJ1-1,TGTGCCAGCTCACCCATAGACACGAACACTGAAGCTTTCTTT,CASSPIDTNTEAFF
.,TRBV5-1,few,TRBJ1-1,TGCGCCAGCAGCTTGGTGGCAGAATACACTGAAGCTTTCTTT,CASSLVAEYTEAFF
TRBD1,TRBV7-9,.,TRBJ1-2,TGTGCCAGCAGCCCAGCCGGGACAGGGGGCTTCTATGGCTACACCTTC,CASSPAGTGGFYGYTF
.,TRBV6-5,.,TRBJ1-2,TGTGCCAGCAGTTACGACTCTGGTGGCTACACCTTC,CASSYDSGGYTF
.,TRBV9,.,TRBJ1-1,TGTGCCAGCAGCGTAGACCCCCGGGGGGGCACTGAAGCTTTCTTT,CASSVDPRGGTEAFF
TRBD1,TRBV19,.,TRBJ2-3,TGTGCCAGTAGTACAACATCACAGGGGGCCAACACAGATACGCAGTATTTT,CASSTTSQGANTDTQYF
.,TRBV10-3,.,TRBJ1-4,TGTGCCATCAGTGCACAGGGCCGGGAAAAACTGTTTTTT,CAISAQGREKLFF
.,TRBV7-5,few,TRBJ1-1,TGTGCCAGAAGCTTACCTAAACAGGGTTCGGTCACTGAAGCTTTCTTT,CARSLPKQGSVTEAFF
TRBD1,TRBV28,once,TRBJ1-5,TGTGCCAGCAGTTTGGGGGGACAGGGATCTCAGCCCCAGCATTTT,CASSLGGQGSQPQHF
.,TRBV2,few,TRBJ2-2,TGTGCCAGCAGTGTTGAAAGCACGAACACCGGGGAGCTGTTTTTT,CASSVESTNTGELFF
.,TRBV5-1,.,TRBJ1-1,TGCGCCAGCAGCTTGGGGGGGCGCGACACTGAAGCTTTCTTT,CASSLGGRDTEAFF
TRBD1,TRBV2,.,TRBJ1-2,TGTGCCAGCAGGGAAGGACAGGGGGCTAACTATGGCTACACCTTC,CASREGQGANYGYTF
TRBD1,TRBV2,.,TRBJ2-7,TGTGCCAGCAGTGAGACAGGGGGTTGGGGCTACGAGCAGTACTTC,CASSETGGWGYEQYF
.,TRBV5-5,.,TRBJ1-2,TGTGCCAGCAGCTTGGACAGAACGGGGGGCTACACCTTC,CASSLDRTGGYTF
.,TRBV19,.,TRBJ1-1,TGTGCCAGTAGTCCCCCCGGGAGGAACACTGAAGCTTTCTTT,CASSPPGRNTEAFF
.,TRBV13,.,TRBJ1-1,TGTGCCAGCAGCCCGCCCTTGACAGCTACTGAAGCTTTCTTT,CASSPPLTATEAFF
TRBD1,TRBV9,.,TRBJ2-5,TGTGCCAGCAGCGTAGAAGGGGGCAAGATAGAGACCCAGTACTTC,CASSVEGGKIETQYF
TRBD1,TRBV10-3,.,TRBJ1-1,TGTGCCATCAGTGAGTCATCCCGGGCAGGGGGAGTTGTCACTGAAGCTTTCTTT,CAISESSRAGGVVTEAFF
.,TRBV4-3,once,TRBJ1-3,TGCGCCAGCAGCCAAGAGGGGCAGGGGAACACCATATATTTT,CASSQEGQGNTIYF
TRBD2,TRBV5-1,few,TRBJ2-7,TGCGCCAGCAGCTTCCTTAGCGGGAGCTCCTACGAGCAGTACTTC,CASSFLSGSSYEQYF
TRBD2,TRBV6-4,.,TRBJ2-2,TGTGCCAGCATCAACGCAGGCGGGAGAAACACCGGGGAGCTGTTTTTT,CASINAGGRNTGELFF
TRBD2,TRBV5-4,.,TRBJ2-3,TGTGCCAGCAGCTTGGGGGGTAGCGGGAGGGGAGATACGCAGTATTTT,CASSLGGSGRGDTQYF
TRBD1,TRBV15,.,TRBJ1-3,TGTGCCACCAGCGTCAACAGGGGGGGCACCATATATTTT,CATSVNRGGTIYF
TRBD2,TRBV11-2,.,TRBJ2-5,TGTGCCAGCAGCGCCACTAGCGGGAGGGGAGAGACCCAGTACTTC,CASSATSGRGETQYF
.,TRBV10-3,.,TRBJ1-1,TGTGCCATCAGTGAGTCAGGGGGTGGGAACACTGAAGCTTTCTTT,CAISESGGGNTEAFF
.,TRBV29-1,many,TRBJ1-3,TGCAGCGTTGTTTTAGCTGGAAACACCATATATTTT,CSVVLAGNTIYF
.,TRBV12-3/TRBV12-4,.,TRBJ2-7,TGTGCCAGCAGTTTAGCGCGCTACGAGCAGTACTTC,CASSLARYEQYF
.,TRBV9,few,TRBJ2-1,TGTGCCAGCAGCGTAGGGCGGGCTCACAATGAGCAGTTCTTC,CASSVGRAHNEQFF
.,TRBV3-1/TRBV3-2,.,TRBJ1-1,TGTGCCAGCACCGCGGACAATGTAAACACTGAAGCTTTCTTT,CASTADNVNTEAFF
.,TRBV3-1/TRBV3-2,.,TRBJ2-1,TGTGCCAGCAGCCAAGCACTGAACTCCTACAATGAGCAGTTCTTC,CASSQALNSYNEQFF